The 28 T cell receptor beta chains presented below share a single source sample, sequenced in a study of T cell changes during pregnancy in multiple sclerosis. Libraries were prepared by immunoSEQ multiplex PCR; TCRdb keeps only in-frame clonotypes and omits some of them. Counted here are 35,000 to 45,000 clones, more than 85% occurring once; the ten biggest clones make up 10% to 15%. Sample: CD8+ T cells from peripheral blood mononuclear cells, taken in the first trimester of pregnancy. These receptors all stem from a female donor with multiple sclerosis, enrolled in a pregnancy study.

This chain links TRBV6-1 with TRBJ1-2; a weak D match, TRBD1 (5 bases). This CDR3 is built from 12 residues. V was pared by 7 bases and J by 5 bases, with 11 bases between. Germline V lookup: CDR1 MNHNS, CDR2 SASEGT. The CDR3 spells CASIKGLYGYTF. CDR3 coding DNA: TGTGCCAGCATTAAGGGACTTTATGGCTACACCTTC.

This chain uses TRBV7-6 with TRBJ2-3, with D perhaps TRBD2 (6 bases). The CDR3 covers 15 residues. The V and J ends lost 5 bases and 2 bases respectively, with 14 bases between them. The germline gives CDR1 SGHVS, CDR2 FNYEAQ. CDR3 bases: TGTGCCAGCAGCCCATGGGGGGAGGACACAGATACGCAGTATTTT. Protein product: CASSPWGEDTDTQYF.

The J gene is TRBJ2-3, the V gene TRBV30; TRBD2 agrees at 9 bases. V lost 4 bases to trimming and J lost 6 bases; unmatched junction nucleotides: 5. CDR1 GTSNPN and CDR2 SVGIG come from the germline V gene (reference sequence). The CDR3 spans 13 residues. CDR3 residues: CAWTAGGWDTQYF. CDR3 nucleotides: TGTGCCTGGACTGCGGGGGGGTGGGATACGCAGTATTTT.

V usage is TRBV9 and J usage is TRBJ1-1; 9 bases agree with TRBD1. Germline assignment: CDR1 SGDLS and CDR2 YYNGEE. After removal of 4 bases from V and 0 bases from J, the junction contained 7 bases not matched to a gene. The CDR3 spans 16 residues. The CDR3 region is CASSRPRDRVNTEAFF. CDR3 coding DNA: TGTGCCAGCAGCAGACCTCGGGACAGGGTGAACACTGAAGCTTTCTTT.

This clone has only one observation. The genes are TRBV6-5 and TRBJ1-1, with D uncertain. The V gene lost 3 bases and the J gene lost 0 bases, with 11 bases spanning the gap. CDR3 length: 15 amino acids. The germline gives CDR1 MNHEY, CDR2 SVGAGI. CDR3 region: CASSYSGLMNTEAFF. The CDR3 DNA reads TGTGCCAGCAGTTATTCTGGGCTTATGAACACTGAAGCTTTCTTT.

The chain uses TRBV10-3 and TRBJ2-7; 9 bases line up with TRBD1. The CDR3 length is 16 residues. Germline CDR1 and CDR2: ENHRY and SYGVKD. V shed 0 bases, J shed 2 bases, and the junction held 5 bases outside the gene matches. The CDR3 DNA follows: TGTGCCATCAGTGAGTCGGCGGGACAGGGAGCCTACGAGCAGTACTTC. It codes for CAISESAGQGAYEQYF.

CDR3 in DNA: TGTGCCAGCAGTCAAGGGGTACAGATTCTCACTGAAGCTTTCTTT. Amino acids: CASSQGVQILTEAFF. This chain uses TRBV7-2 with TRBJ1-1, with D possibly TRBD1 on 5 matching bases. Trimming took off 6 bases at V and 4 bases at J, with 18 bases between the two ends. CDR1 is SGHTA and CDR2 is FQGNSA in the germline V gene. The CDR3 covers 15 residues.

The chain links TRBV11-2 to TRBJ1-6, with a weak D call TRBD1 (5 bases). This CDR3 has 16 residues. Trimming shortened V by 0 bases and J by 5 bases, and 11 bases separated the two germline ends. Germline V gene sequence: CDR1 SGHAT, CDR2 FQNNGV. The DNA of the CDR3 is TGTGCCAGCAGCTTAGATCTCAGCAGGGATAATTCACCCCTCCACTTT. This encodes CASSLDLSRDNSPLHF. Based on the CDR3 plus reference TRBV11-2 and TRBJ1-6, the full variable domain is EAGVAQSPRYKIIEKRQSVAFWCNPISGHATLYWYQQILGQGPKLLIQFQNNGVVDDSQLPKDRFSAERLKGVDSTLKIQPAKLEDSAVYLCASSLDLSRDNSPLHFGNGTRLTVT.

J is TRBJ2-5 and V is TRBV2; the match to TRBD2 covers 10 bases. V lost 9 bases to trimming and J lost 3 bases; unmatched junction nucleotides: 4. The CDR3 has 13 residues. The germline V gene encodes CDR1 SNHLY and CDR2 FYNNEI. CDR3 sequence: CARKGLAEETQYF. The DNA for the CDR3 is TGTGCCAGGAAAGGACTAGCGGAAGAGACCCAGTACTTC.

This chain joins TRBV2 and TRBJ1-2; 8 nucleotides line up with TRBD1. V was clipped by 5 bases and J by 3 bases; unmatched bases: 5. The CDR3 is 14 amino acids. The germline V gene encodes CDR1 SNHLY and CDR2 FYNNEI. The CDR3, as DNA: TGTGCCAGCAGTCGCCACAGGGGGGACTATGGCTACACCTTC. Translation gives CASSRHRGDYGYTF.

This rearrangement joins TRBV6-5 to TRBJ1-4; 8 bases align to TRBD1. The V gene end was trimmed by 4 bases and the J gene end by 6 bases; junction bases not matched to a gene: 1. Looked up from germline, CDR1 is MNHEY and CDR2 is SVGAGI. The CDR3 loop spans 13 amino acids. The CDR3 DNA follows: TGTGCCAGCAGTTGGACAGGGCATGAAAAACTGTTTTTT. Translated, it gives CASSWTGHEKLFF.

Remarks on this clone: One end of the junction fails to match germline, which may point to a read error. V is TRBV4-1 and J is TRBJ2-3; weak D call: TRBD1 (5 bases). In germline, CDR1 is MGHRA, CDR2 YSYEKL. The length of the CDR3 is 11 residues. This CDR3 is CASSQGQSRVF. In DNA, the CDR3 is TGCGCCAGCAGCCAAGGACAGAGCCGAGTCTTT.

The chain couples TRBV7-9 to TRBJ1-1; D is possibly TRBD1 (5 bases). This CDR3 is 14 amino acids long. CDR1 is SEHNR, CDR2 FQNEAQ, per germline (reference sequence). Trimming pared 6 bases from V and 1 base from J, leaving 12 bases between. The CDR3, as DNA: TGTGCCAGCAGGGGAGGGGCATCGAACACTGAAGCTTTCTTT. Protein product: CASRGGASNTEAFF.

The rearrangement links TRBV6-1 to TRBJ1-4, with 8 bases aligning to TRBD1. The J segment lost 5 bases and the V segment lost 6 bases, leaving 5 bases of the junction unmatched. In germline, CDR1 is MNHNS, CDR2 SASEGT. The CDR3 spans 14 residues. CDR3 DNA sequence: TGTGCCAGCAGGATGGGACAGGCAAATGAAAAACTGTTTTTT. Encoded protein: CASRMGQANEKLFF.

For this clone: One end of the junction varies from germline; a read error may be responsible. The V call is TRBV27, the J call TRBJ2-2; D is possibly TRBD1 (6 bases). Germline V CDR1 and CDR2: MNHEY, SMNVEV (reference sequence). This CDR3 has 15 residues. CDR3 DNA: TGTGCCGGCAGTTTATACAGGGATTCTACCGGGGAGCTGTTTTTT. It encodes CAGSLYRDSTGELFF.

J is TRBJ2-7 and V is TRBV5-6; TRBD1 matches 7 bases. The J segment lost 3 bases and the V segment lost 0 bases, leaving 6 bases of the junction unmatched. This CDR3 has 15 residues. The germline gives CDR1 SGHDT, CDR2 YYEEEE. The CDR3 spells CASSLGAGGIYEQYF. For the CDR3, the DNA is TGTGCCAGCAGCTTGGGAGCAGGGGGAATCTACGAGCAGTACTTC.

The CDR3 is CASSLETGLRGNEQFF. CDR3 DNA sequence: TGTGCCAGCAGCTTAGAAACGGGACTGAGAGGTAATGAGCAGTTCTTC. The chain has TRBV11-3 and TRBJ2-1; tentatively, D is TRBD2 (6 bases). CDR3 length equals 16 residues. Germline V gives CDR1 SGHNT, CDR2 YENEEA. V was pared by 0 bases and J by 7 bases, with 16 bases between.

V usage is TRBV10-3 and J usage is TRBJ1-1, with a possible D match to TRBD1 (5 bases). Germline CDR1 is ENHRY and CDR2 is SYGVKD. The germline V and J ends were trimmed by 2 bases and 5 bases, with 15 bases remaining between them. The CDR3 has 15 residues. The CDR3 nucleotides read TGTGCCATCAGTGAGACCGAAGACAGTGCGACTGAAGCTTTCTTT. It specifies CAISETEDSATEAFF.

This clone was observed a single time. The V call is TRBV9, the J call TRBJ2-7; D is possibly TRBD2 (6 bases). V lost 3 bases and J lost 4, with 11 bases in between. Looked up from germline, CDR1 is SGDLS and CDR2 is YYNGEE. CDR3 length: 13 amino acids. The CDR3 coding sequence is TGTGCCAGCAGCGCGGACTACCGGTACGAGCAGTACTTC. Translation: CASSADYRYEQYF.

The J gene is TRBJ2-2, the V gene TRBV4-1; 9 positions match TRBD2. The germline CDR1 and CDR2 sequences are MGHRA and YSYEKL. The trim removed 1 base at V and 0 bases at J, leaving 6 bases unmatched. The CDR3 has 18 amino acids. CDR3 region: CASSQVMSGGTNTGELFF. The CDR3, as DNA: TGCGCCAGCAGCCAAGTTATGAGCGGGGGGACGAACACCGGGGAGCTGTTTTTT.

The chain recombines TRBV2 with TRBJ2-7; 10 positions agree with TRBD2. Germline CDR1 and CDR2: SNHLY and FYNNEI. The CDR3 totals 15 residues. V lost 0 bases and J lost 2; bases outside the gene matches: 1. The CDR3 here is CASSEALAGAYEQYF. Here the CDR3 DNA reads TGTGCCAGCAGTGAAGCGCTAGCGGGGGCCTACGAGCAGTACTTC.

This clone was seen just once. This chain links TRBV10-3 with TRBJ2-7; 14 bases are shared with TRBD2. V was pared by 3 bases and J by 4 bases, with 8 bases of the junction left unmatched. Germline CDR1 and CDR2: ENHRY and SYGVKD. The CDR3 sequence is 17 residues long. CDR3 coding DNA: TGTGCCATCAGTGATCCGGGACTAGCGGGGGAAAGGTACGAGCAGTACTTC. This translates into CAISDPGLAGERYEQYF.

The V and J genes are TRBV5-6 and TRBJ1-6; 9 nucleotides line up with TRBD1. The ends lost 4 bases at V and 0 bases at J; junction bases unmatched: 8. This CDR3 region has 18 residues. The V gene's germline CDR1 is SGHDT and CDR2 YYEEEE. CDR3 DNA sequence: TGTGCCAGCAGCCGAGGACAGGGGTCGGACTCCTATAATTCACCCCTCCACTTT. Translated, it gives CASSRGQGSDSYNSPLHF.

V gene TRBV9 combines with J gene TRBJ2-7, with D hard to call. The CDR3 spans 14 residues. V shed 0 bases and J shed 2 bases, with 9 bases lying between them. Germline-derived CDR1 and CDR2 are SGDLS and YYNGEE. The DNA for the CDR3 is TGTGCCAGCAGCGTAGGTGGCGGTCCCTACGAGCAGTACTTC. Amino acids: CASSVGGGPYEQYF.

This clone was found once. The gene calls are TRBV2 and TRBJ2-1, with D tentatively TRBD2 (5 bases). Trimming shortened V by 11 bases and J by 5 bases, and 19 bases separated the two germline ends. The length of the CDR3 is 14 residues. CDR1 SNHLY and CDR2 FYNNEI come from the germline V gene. The CDR3 reads CAAQRLPGNNEQFF. As DNA, the CDR3 is TGTGCCGCCCAACGGCTCCCCGGGAACAATGAGCAGTTCTTC.

V gene TRBV29-1 combines with J gene TRBJ2-1; D perhaps matches TRBD1 (6 bases). The V gene's germline CDR1 is SQVTM and CDR2 ANQGSEA. The CDR3 has 14 amino acids. V shed 7 bases and J shed 6 bases, with 19 bases lying between them. The CDR3 loop reads CSAPTSTGLNEQFF. For the CDR3, the DNA is TGCAGCGCCCCTACCTCCACAGGGCTCAATGAGCAGTTCTTC.

The chain's CDR3 is CASSPPGEETQYF. CDR3 coding DNA: TGTGCCAGCAGCCCCCCGGGAGAAGAGACCCAGTACTTC. This chain links TRBV7-6 with TRBJ2-5; a weak D match, TRBD2 (6 bases). Germline V gene data show CDR1 as SGHVS and CDR2 as FNYEAQ. There are 13 residues in the CDR3. With 5 bases removed from V and 3 bases from J, the gap between germline ends came to 10 bases.

The chain carries TRBV5-4 and TRBJ2-3; the D gene is possibly TRBD2 (6 bases). The germline V and J ends were trimmed by 2 bases and 2 bases, with 15 bases remaining between them. The germline V gene has CDR1 SGHNT and CDR2 YYREEE (reference sequence). There are 16 residues in the CDR3. CDR3 loop: CASSLWMEGPTDTQYF. DNA for the CDR3: TGTGCCAGCAGCTTATGGATGGAGGGGCCCACAGATACGCAGTATTTT.